The 14 T cell receptor beta chains given below trace back to one sample, sequenced in a study of cytomegalovirus exposure and HLA in healthy donors. The PCR contained 60 Vbeta and 13 Jbeta primers. Generated by immunoSEQ multiplex PCR, the TCRdb table keeps only in-frame clones and is missing some. The data hold approximately 100,000 clones, with around 9.6% observed a single time. Material: PBMCs. These receptors all come from a middle-aged man in good health and CMV-seropositive.

This clone qualifies as medium-sized (0.01 to 0.1%). The rearrangement links TRBV4-3 to TRBJ2-7, with a tentative D call TRBD2 (6 bases). The CDR3 extends over 15 amino acids. V was clipped by 3 bases and J by 7 bases, with 19 bases between them. CDR1 is LGHNA and CDR2 is YSLEER in the germline V gene. Here the CDR3 reads CASSQGTGGMEEQYF. The CDR3 DNA follows: TGCGCCAGCAGCCAGGGGACCGGGGGAATGGAAGAGCAGTACTTC.

A few counts support this clone. The chain has TRBV30 and TRBJ1-5; 7 nucleotides agree with TRBD1. The CDR3 loop spans 15 amino acids. The germline gives CDR1 GTSNPN, CDR2 SVGIG (reference sequence). The V and J ends lost 3 bases and 2 bases, in that order; junction bases with no gene match: 7. Here the CDR3 DNA reads TGTGCCTGGAGAGGGGGCGAGGGAGGCAATCAGCCCCAGCATTTT. Its translation: CAWRGGEGGNQPQHF.

This clone has just a few counts. The chain is built from TRBV14 and TRBJ2-3, with D possibly TRBD1 on 5 matching bases. The germline V gene encodes CDR1 SGHDN and CDR2 FVKESK. This CDR3 has 17 residues. V gave up 1 base and J gave up 0 bases, with 14 bases separating them. The CDR3 DNA reads as TGTGCCAGCAGCCAAGGTCGGGTCTGGGGCAGCACAGATACGCAGTATTTT. This translates into CASSQGRVWGSTDTQYF.

This clone has a handful of counts. The chain carries TRBV11-2 and TRBJ2-1; D is undetermined. V was clipped by 1 base and J by 6 bases, with 7 bases between them. The CDR3 covers 13 residues. Germline lookup yields CDR1 SGHAT and CDR2 FQNNGV. CDR3 protein: CASSLGASNEQFF. CDR3 bases: TGTGCCAGCAGCTTAGGAGCTAGCAATGAGCAGTTCTTC.

The V gene is TRBV28, the J gene TRBJ2-2; TRBD1 matches at 10 bases. With 8 bases clipped from V and 4 bases from J, the junction kept 10 bases outside the gene matches. CDR3 length: 16 amino acids. Germline V gives CDR1 MDHEN, CDR2 SYDVKM. This CDR3 reads CASVGSDRGRTGELFF. CDR3 in DNA: TGTGCCAGCGTCGGGTCTGACAGGGGGCGCACCGGGGAGCTGTTTTTT.

The rearrangement links TRBV6-4 to TRBJ2-1; 8 nucleotides match TRBD2. V shed 3 bases and J 7 bases; nucleotides not matched to a gene: 8. Germline V CDR1 and CDR2: MRHNA, SNTAGT. CDR3 length equals 15 residues. CDR3 region: CASSEFEREMNEQFF. The CDR3 nucleotides read TGTGCCAGCAGTGAATTCGAGCGGGAGATGAATGAGCAGTTCTTC.

There are a few counts of this clone. V gene TRBV10-3 combines with J gene TRBJ1-1; 8 nucleotides line up with TRBD1. CDR1 and CDR2 from the germline V gene are ENHRY and SYGVKD. CDR3 size: 11 residues. V trimming: 7 bases; J trimming: 10 bases; junction bases outside the gene matches: 5. CDR3 region: CAIMGRGPAFF. For the CDR3, the DNA is TGTGCCATCATGGGCAGGGGGCCAGCTTTCTTT.

The chain couples TRBV28 to TRBJ2-7; 8 bases agree with TRBD1. The J segment lost 2 bases and the V segment lost 6 bases, leaving 9 bases of the junction unmatched. The CDR3 spans 15 residues. Germline V gene sequence: CDR1 MDHEN, CDR2 SYDVKM. The CDR3 here is CASRPDRELTYEQYF. The DNA of the CDR3 is TGTGCCAGCAGGCCGGACAGGGAACTGACCTACGAGCAGTACTTC.

This chain uses TRBV6-1 with TRBJ2-7; D is ambiguous. The germline V gene has CDR1 MNHNS and CDR2 SASEGT. The V end lost 3 bases, the J end lost 0 bases, and 6 bases lay between the germline ends. The length of the CDR3 is 13 residues. CDR3 nucleotide sequence: TGTGCCAGCAGTGAGAGGAACTCCTACGAGCAGTACTTC. As protein: CASSERNSYEQYF.

For the CDR3, the DNA is TGTGCCAGCAGTTTAGGGGAGGGAAGAACAGATACGCAGTATTTT. It codes for CASSLGEGRTDTQYF. V usage is TRBV28 and J usage is TRBJ2-3; 7 bases fit TRBD2. The CDR3 has 15 residues. The V gene's germline CDR1 is MDHEN and CDR2 SYDVKM. Germline trimming cut 2 bases from V and 3 bases from J; bases unmatched to any gene: 5.

This clone was detected a few times. The chain joins TRBV6-5 to TRBJ1-2, with D maybe TRBD1 (6 bases). The germline V gene has CDR1 MNHEY and CDR2 SVGAGI. Between the trimmed V and J ends, which lost 2 bases and 5 bases, there was a span of 18 bases. The CDR3 contains 16 residues. The CDR3, as DNA: TGTGCCAGCAGTTACGGCGTGACAAGGGGGAAGTATGGCTACACCTTC. Residues: CASSYGVTRGKYGYTF.

The chain joins TRBV10-3 to TRBJ2-5; 7 bases line up with TRBD1. The length of the CDR3 is 13 residues. With 3 bases clipped from V and 7 bases from J, the junction kept 5 bases outside the gene matches. Germline lookup yields CDR1 ENHRY and CDR2 SYGVKD. The CDR3 is CAISEGAGGTQYF. The CDR3, as DNA: TGTGCCATCAGTGAAGGGGCAGGGGGGACCCAGTACTTC.

This clone has just a few counts. This chain links TRBV30 with TRBJ2-2, with D perhaps TRBD1 (5 bases). This CDR3 comprises 13 residues. The germline V gene has CDR1 GTSNPN and CDR2 SVGIG (reference sequence). V lost 3 bases and J 6 bases, leaving 11 bases between the germline ends. The CDR3 loop reads CAWRNPGSGELFF. The CDR3 DNA reads as TGTGCCTGGAGGAATCCAGGGTCCGGGGAGCTGTTTTTT.

Here the CDR3 DNA reads TGCGCCAGCAGCTTGGAGGGGGGGGTGCGTGGAGCTTTCTTT. Translation gives CASSLEGGVRGAFF. This chain uses TRBV5-1 with TRBJ1-1; D possibly corresponds to TRBD1 (6 bases). The germline gives CDR1 SGHRS, CDR2 YFSETQ. Trimming shortened V by 0 bases and J by 10 bases, and 16 bases separated the two germline ends. CDR3 length: 14 amino acids.